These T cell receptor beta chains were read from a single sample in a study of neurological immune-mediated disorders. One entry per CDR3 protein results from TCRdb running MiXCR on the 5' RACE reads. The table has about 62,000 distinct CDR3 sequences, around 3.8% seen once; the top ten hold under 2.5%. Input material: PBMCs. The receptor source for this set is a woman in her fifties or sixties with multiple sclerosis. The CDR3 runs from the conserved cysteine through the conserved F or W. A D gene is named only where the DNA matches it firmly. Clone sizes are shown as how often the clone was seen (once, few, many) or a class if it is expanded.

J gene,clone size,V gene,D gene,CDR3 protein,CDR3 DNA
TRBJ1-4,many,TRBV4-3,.,CASSLGTNEKLFF,TGCGCCAGCAGCCTGGGGACAAATGAAAAACTGTTTTTT
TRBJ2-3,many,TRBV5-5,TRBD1,CASSLNQGASADTQYF,TGTGCCAGCAGCTTGAATCAGGGGGCCAGTGCAGATACGCAGTATTTT
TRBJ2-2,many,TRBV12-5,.,CASGLDSITGELFF,TGTGCTAGTGGTTTGGACTCGATTACCGGGGAGCTGTTTTTT
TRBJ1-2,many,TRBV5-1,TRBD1,CASSPGQSYGYTF,TGCGCCAGCAGCCCGGGACAGTCCTATGGCTACACCTTC
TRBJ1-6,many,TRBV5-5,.,CASSSTVDSPLHF,TGTGCCAGCAGCTCGACAGTAGATTCACCCCTCCACTTT
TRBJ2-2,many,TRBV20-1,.,CSARPDNTGELFF,TGCAGTGCTAGACCCGATAACACCGGGGAGCTGTTTTTT
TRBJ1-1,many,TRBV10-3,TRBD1,CAIRGQSGSPFNTEAFF,TGTGCCATCAGGGGACAGAGCGGCAGCCCTTTCAACACTGAAGCTTTCTTT
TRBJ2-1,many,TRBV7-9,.,CASSLDSFNEQFF,TGTGCCAGCAGCTTGGACAGTTTCAATGAGCAGTTCTTC
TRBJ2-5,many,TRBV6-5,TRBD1,CASSISGTGGQETQYF,TGTGCCAGCAGTATATCCGGGACAGGGGGACAAGAGACCCAGTACTTC
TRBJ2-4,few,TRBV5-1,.,CASSREGGWEIQYF,TGCGCCAGCAGCCGAGAGGGCGGCTGGGAAATTCAGTACTTC
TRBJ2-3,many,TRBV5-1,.,CASSLDGRVTDTQYF,TGCGCCAGCAGTCTGGACGGGCGGGTCACAGATACGCAGTATTTT
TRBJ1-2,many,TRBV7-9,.,CASSLEVHGYTF,TGTGCCAGCAGCTTAGAGGTCCATGGCTACACCTTC
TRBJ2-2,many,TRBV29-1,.,CSVDGPGELFF,TGCAGCGTTGATGGGCCCGGGGAGCTGTTTTTT
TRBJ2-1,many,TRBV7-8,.,CASSSTRTEIYNEQFF,TGTGCCAGCAGCTCGACGAGGACAGAAATTTACAATGAGCAGTTCTTC
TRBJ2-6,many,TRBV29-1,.,CSVGTTAQSGANVLTF,TGCAGCGTGGGAACGACAGCCCAATCTGGGGCCAACGTCCTGACTTTC
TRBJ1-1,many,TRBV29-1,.,CSVEGSQGNTEAFF,TGCAGCGTTGAGGGTTCGCAGGGGAACACTGAAGCTTTCTTT
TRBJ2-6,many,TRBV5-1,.,CASSLGTFSSGANVLTF,TGCGCCAGCAGCTTGGGTACCTTTTCGTCTGGGGCCAACGTCCTGACTTTC
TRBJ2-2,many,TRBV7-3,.,CASSLPTSQNTGELFF,TGTGCCAGCAGCTTGCCGACTAGTCAGAACACCGGGGAGCTGTTTTTT
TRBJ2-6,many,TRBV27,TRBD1,CASSLTGGWPSGANVLTF,TGTGCCAGCAGTCTTACAGGGGGGTGGCCGTCTGGGGCCAACGTCCTGACTTTC
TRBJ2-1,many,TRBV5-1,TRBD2,CASAELAGEKQFF,TGCGCCAGCGCGGAGCTGGCGGGAGAAAAGCAGTTCTTC
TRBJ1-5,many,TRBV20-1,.,CSARATGALNQPQHF,TGCAGTGCTAGAGCGACGGGGGCCCTAAATCAGCCCCAGCATTTT
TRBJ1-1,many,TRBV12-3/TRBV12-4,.,CASSLGDITEAFF,TGTGCCAGCAGTTTAGGGGACATCACTGAAGCTTTCTTT
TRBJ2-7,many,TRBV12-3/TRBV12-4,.,CASRLSVSYEQYF,TGTGCCAGCAGGTTGTCAGTCTCCTACGAGCAGTACTTC
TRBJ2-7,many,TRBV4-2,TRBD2,CATAAGLIEYEQYF,TGTGCCACCGCTGCGGGACTAATCGAATACGAGCAGTACTTC
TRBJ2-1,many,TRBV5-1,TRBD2,CASSLASSGSSSNEQFF,TGCGCCAGCAGCTTGGCTTCTAGCGGGAGTAGTAGTAATGAGCAGTTCTTC
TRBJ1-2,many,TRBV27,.,CASSSGTANYGYTF,TGTGCCAGCAGCTCCGGGACCGCCAACTATGGCTACACCTTC
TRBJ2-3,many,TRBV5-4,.,CASSFGQTQYF,TGTGCCAGCAGCTTCGGACAGACGCAGTATTTT
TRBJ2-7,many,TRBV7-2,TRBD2,CASSYDSREGREQYF,TGTGCCAGCAGTTATGACTCGCGGGAGGGCCGGGAGCAGTACTTC
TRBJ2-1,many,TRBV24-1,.,CATTYGGLSSYNEQFF,TGTGCCACCACGTACGGCGGGCTCAGCTCCTACAATGAGCAGTTCTTC
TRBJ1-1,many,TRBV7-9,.,CASANTGAFF,TGTGCCAGCGCCAACACGGGAGCTTTCTTT
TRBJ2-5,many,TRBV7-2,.,CASSLQRETQYF,TGTGCCAGCAGCTTACAGCGGGAGACCCAGTACTTC
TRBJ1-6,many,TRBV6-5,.,CASVRASSYNSPLHF,TGTGCCAGCGTCAGGGCGAGCTCCTATAATTCACCCCTCCACTTT
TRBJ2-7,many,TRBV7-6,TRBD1,CASSLGAGGVYEQYF,TGTGCCAGCAGCCTTGGGGCAGGGGGCGTCTACGAGCAGTACTTC
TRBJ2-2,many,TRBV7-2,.,CASSEQNGAGELFF,TGTGCCAGCAGCGAACAAAACGGTGCCGGGGAGCTGTTTTTT
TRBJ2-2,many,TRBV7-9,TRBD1,CASSLPVAGGNTGELFF,TGTGCCAGCAGCTTACCTGTGGCAGGGGGTAACACCGGGGAGCTGTTTTTT
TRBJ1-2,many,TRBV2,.,CASRIRLYGYTF,TGTGCCAGCAGGATTCGACTGTATGGCTACACCTTC
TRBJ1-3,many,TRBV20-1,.,CSADTGLRDTIYF,TGCAGTGCTGATACAGGGCTAAGAGACACCATATATTTT
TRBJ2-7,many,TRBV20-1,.,CSAREGGTTYEQYF,TGCAGTGCTAGAGAGGGAGGTACTACCTACGAGCAGTACTTC
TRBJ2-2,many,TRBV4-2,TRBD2,CASSPSGGYTGELFF,TGTGCCAGCAGCCCCTCGGGGGGGTACACCGGGGAGCTGTTTTTT
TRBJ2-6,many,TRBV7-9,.,CASSQPRGGMSWAGANVLTF,TGTGCCAGCAGTCAACCCAGAGGGGGGATGAGCTGGGCTGGGGCCAACGTCCTGACTTTC
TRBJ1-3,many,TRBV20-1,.,CSARAGGGTIYF,TGCAGTGCTAGGGCCGGGGGAGGCACCATATATTTT
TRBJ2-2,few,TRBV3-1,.,CASSQDLGAANTGELFF,TGTGCCAGCAGCCAAGATCTCGGAGCGGCGAACACCGGGGAGCTGTTTTTT
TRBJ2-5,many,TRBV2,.,CASSEKGLGGQETQYF,TGTGCCAGCAGTGAAAAAGGTCTCGGGGGACAAGAGACCCAGTACTTC